This T cell receptor (beta chain) derives from a study of blood T cell repertoires in COVID-19. Looking at the study overall: In each case, the material was cDNA or gDNA derived from T cells, B-cell-depleted T cells, or PBMCs.

Enrollment of patients from Seattle took place during active infection, with longitudinal follow-up. In the source study's methods: Amplifying reference gene primers gave estimates of nucleated cell counts. The assay was immunoSEQ multiplex PCR, and TCRdb's table has in-frame clones only and misses some. V and J calls and clone size come straight from that table; D and trimming were deduced from the DNA. The sample includes hundreds of thousands of clones, more than 70% of them seen just once. Germline loops: CDR1 MNHEY, CDR2 SMNVEV (reference sequence). The CDR3 totals 15 residues. The V segment lost 5 bases and the J segment 3 bases; nucleotides outside the gene matches: 5.

The specimen was peripheral blood. J is TRBJ2-2 and V is TRBV27; 8 bases fit TRBD1. This TCR derives from a woman in her sixties with COVID-19, enrolled during active disease. CDR3 in DNA: TGTGCCAGCAGTCATAGGACAGGGTACACCGGGGAGCTGTTTTTT. Its translation: CASSHRTGYTGELFF.